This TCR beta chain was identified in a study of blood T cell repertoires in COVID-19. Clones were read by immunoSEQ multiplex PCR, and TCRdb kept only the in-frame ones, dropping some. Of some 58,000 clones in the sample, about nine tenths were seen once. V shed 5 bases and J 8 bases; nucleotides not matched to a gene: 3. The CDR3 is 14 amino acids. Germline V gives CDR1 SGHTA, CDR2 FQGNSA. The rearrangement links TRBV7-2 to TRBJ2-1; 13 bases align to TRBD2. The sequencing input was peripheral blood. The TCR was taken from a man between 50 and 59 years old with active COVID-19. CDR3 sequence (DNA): TGTGCCAGCAGCCGGACTAGCGGGAGCGATGAGCAGTTCTTC. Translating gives CASSRTSGSDEQFF. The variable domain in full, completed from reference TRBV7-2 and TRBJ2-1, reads GAGVSQSPSNKVTEKGKDVELRCDPISGHTALYWYRQSLGQGLEFLIYFQGNSAPDKSGLPSDRFSAERTGGSVSTLTIQRTQQEDSAVYLCASSRTSGSDEQFFGPGTRLTVL.